This is a list of T cell receptor beta chains from one sample in a study of Ad26.COV2.S vaccination and SARS-CoV-2 variants. The method was immunoSEQ multiplex PCR; TCRdb's version includes in-frame clones alone and lacks a portion of them. The sample yields about 350,000 clones, 88% seen once. The sample here was peripheral blood, taken in a trial of Ad26.COV2.S vaccine versus placebo. Receptors originate from a person between 18 and 65 years old who received the Ad26.COV2.S COVID-19 vaccine or a placebo. Each CDR3 is given with its conserved first and last residue. Expanded clones get a size class; other rows say once, few or many, or leave the size out.

>-|TRBJ2-7|TRBV18
CASSPDRANYEQYF
>-|TRBJ2-4|TRBV4-3
CASSQDWGEGQNIQYF
>-|TRBJ1-3|TRBV7-3
CASSSSDTGNTIYF
>-|TRBJ2-7|TRBV6-5
CASSREPGTSYEQYF
>-|TRBJ2-5|TRBV28
CASSSPRQGTVVTQYF
>once|TRBJ1-2|TRBV7-2
CASSSLIIRDRDAYTF
>-|TRBJ1-2|TRBV10-3
CAIRPHGDGYGYTF
>-|TRBJ2-5|TRBV19
CASSQHPRDLKETQYF
>-|TRBJ2-3|TRBV29-1
CSVDQVSDTQYF
>-|TRBJ1-1|TRBV14
CASSRFGPLNTEAFF
>-|TRBJ1-1|TRBV29-1
CSVEGWANQPIF
>-|TRBJ1-2|TRBV5-1
CASSLEGRGKDGYTF
>-|TRBJ2-3|TRBV28
CASSSKYLPQTGPLGADTQYF
>-|TRBJ2-7|TRBV11-2
CASSQTGEQYF
>-|TRBJ2-3|TRBV5-4
CASSLDIAGSPTDTQYF
>-|TRBJ1-2|TRBV19
CASSITGYGYTF
>-|TRBJ2-7|TRBV6-6
CASRPVRAGGRDEQYF
>-|TRBJ2-5|TRBV6-2/TRBV6-3
CASSSGSQTQYF
>-|TRBJ1-6|TRBV28
CASRIPGQGNSPLHF
>-|TRBJ2-5|TRBV7-2
CASSPESAQETQYF
>once|TRBJ1-4|TRBV19
CASSMLAGRGYNEKLFF
>-|TRBJ2-1|TRBV21-1
CASSAKIRGEQFF
>-|TRBJ2-3|TRBV9
CASGGSDTDTQYF
>-|TRBJ2-7|TRBV6-5
CASRRFYEQYF
>-|TRBJ2-7|TRBV6-6
CASRVLYEQYF
>few|TRBJ2-7|TRBV28
CASSLSAGGTYEQYF
>few|TRBJ2-7|TRBV7-6
CASSSRQGPTYEQYF
>-|TRBJ2-7|TRBV20-1
CSASSGVFYEQYF
>-|TRBJ1-5|TRBV2
CASSDFSSGVQPQHF
>-|TRBJ1-2|TRBV7-2
CASSLEVLNGAGYTF
>-|TRBJ2-2|TRBV11-3
CASSVSGGAAGELFF
>-|TRBJ2-1|TRBV7-9
CASNLATGSQGQQFF
>once|TRBJ2-2|TRBV5-8
CASSLWPQAGELFF
>-|TRBJ2-4|TRBV12-3/TRBV12-4
CASVGPARDIQYF
>-|TRBJ1-3|TRBV14
CASSQVGHPGSGNTIYF
>-|TRBJ1-5|TRBV5-5
CASSLVGGGQPQHF
>-|TRBJ2-6|TRBV6-4
CASSDSKWWGASSGANVLTF
>-|TRBJ1-6|TRBV3-1/TRBV3-2
CASSQDYRTGDSPLHF
>-|TRBJ1-5|TRBV5-3
CARSLNLTGNFSNQPQHF
>-|TRBJ1-3|TRBV30
CAWGGDIAGNTIYF
>once|TRBJ2-5|TRBV9
CASSDRDRGRQETQYF
>once|TRBJ2-3|TRBV5-4
CASSLAVRVDTQYF